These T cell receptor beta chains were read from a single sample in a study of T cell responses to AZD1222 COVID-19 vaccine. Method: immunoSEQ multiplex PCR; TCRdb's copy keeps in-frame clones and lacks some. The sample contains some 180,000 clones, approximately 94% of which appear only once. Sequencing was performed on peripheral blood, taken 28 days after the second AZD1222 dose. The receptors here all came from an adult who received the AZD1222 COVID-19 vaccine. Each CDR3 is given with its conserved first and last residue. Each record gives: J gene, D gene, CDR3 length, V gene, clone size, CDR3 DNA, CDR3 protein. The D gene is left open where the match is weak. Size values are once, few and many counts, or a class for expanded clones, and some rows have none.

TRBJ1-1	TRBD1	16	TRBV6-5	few	TGTGCCAGCAGTTTTTCACTCGGACAGGATGGGACTGAAGCTTTCTTT	CASSFSLGQDGTEAFF
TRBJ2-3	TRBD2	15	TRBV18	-	TGTGCCAGCTCACCAGTACTAGCGAGAGGTGATACGCAGTATTTT	CASSPVLARGDTQYF
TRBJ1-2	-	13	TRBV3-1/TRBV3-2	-	TGTGCCAGCAGCCCGACCGGAAGGGATGGCTACACCTTC	CASSPTGRDGYTF
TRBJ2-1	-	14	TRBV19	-	TGTGCCAGTAGTATAGTTGGCAGTAACAATGAGCAGTTCTTC	CASSIVGSNNEQFF
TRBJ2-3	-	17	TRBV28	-	TGTGCCAGCACCCTCGGAGGTATGCCGACGAGCACAGATACGCAGTATTTT	CASTLGGMPTSTDTQYF
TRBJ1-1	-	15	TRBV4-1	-	TGCGCCAGCAGCCAAGACAGGGGCAGGTACACTGAAGCTTTCTTT	CASSQDRGRYTEAFF
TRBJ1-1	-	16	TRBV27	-	TGTGCCAGCAGAGACAACGGGGCGGCTTTTAGCACTGAAGCTTTCTTT	CASRDNGAAFSTEAFF
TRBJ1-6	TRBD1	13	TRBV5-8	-	TGTGCCAGCAGAGGGACAGGGTTTACGGCCCTCCACTTT	CASRGTGFTALHF
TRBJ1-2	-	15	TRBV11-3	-	TGTGCCAGCAGCTCCCCCCAAGCAGCTAACTATGGCTACACCTTC	CASSSPQAANYGYTF
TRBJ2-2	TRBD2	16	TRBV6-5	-	TGTGCCAGCAGTTACTCAGGGACTAGCGTTCCCGGGGAGCTGTTTTTT	CASSYSGTSVPGELFF
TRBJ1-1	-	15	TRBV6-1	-	TGTGCCAGCAGTAGACTCGGGACACCCAACACTGAAGCTTTCTTT	CASSRLGTPNTEAFF
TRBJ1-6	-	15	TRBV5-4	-	TGTGCCAGCAGCTTAGACGTGACACCGAATTCACCCCTCCACTTT	CASSLDVTPNSPLHF
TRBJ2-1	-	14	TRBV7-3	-	TGTGCCAGCAGCTTAAGTTCGGTAGCAAATGAGCAGTTCTTC	CASSLSSVANEQFF
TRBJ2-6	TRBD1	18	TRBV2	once	TGTGCCAGCAGACGGGACAGGTCACTGGCCTCTGGGGCCAACGTCCTGACTTTC	CASRRDRSLASGANVLTF
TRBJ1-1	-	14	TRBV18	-	TGTGCCAGCTCACCCCTAAGGGAGAACACTGAAGCTTTCTTT	CASSPLRENTEAFF
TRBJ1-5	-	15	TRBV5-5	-	TGTGCCAGCAGCTTTTATCCGGACAACAATCAGCCCCAGCATTTT	CASSFYPDNNQPQHF
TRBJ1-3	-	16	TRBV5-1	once	TGCGCCAGCAGCCCCGGCGGCCTGTCCTCTGGAAACACCATATATTTT	CASSPGGLSSGNTIYF
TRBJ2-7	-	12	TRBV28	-	TGTGCCAGCAGTTTACTGGGTTACGAGCAGTACTTC	CASSLLGYEQYF
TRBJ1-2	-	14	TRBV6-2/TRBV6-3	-	TGTGCCAGCAGTTACGCCTCCGGGACCTATGGCTACACCTTC	CASSYASGTYGYTF
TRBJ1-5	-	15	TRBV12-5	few	TGTGCTAGTGGATCAGGGACACATAGCAATCAGCCCCAGCATTTT	CASGSGTHSNQPQHF
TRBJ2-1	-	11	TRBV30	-	TGTGCCTGGGAAGGGGCAGGGGAGCAGTTCTTC	CAWEGAGEQFF
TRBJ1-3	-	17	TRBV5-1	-	TGCGCCAGCAGCTTGTTGAGTCAGGGTAACTCCGGAAACACCATATATTTT	CASSLLSQGNSGNTIYF
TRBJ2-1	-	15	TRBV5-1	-	TGCGCCAGCAGCATAACATCGGGACTGTCTCTTGCGAAGTTCTTC	CASSITSGLSLAKFF
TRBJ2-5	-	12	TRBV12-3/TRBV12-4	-	TGTGCCAGCAGTCCCCGAGCGTGGACCCAGTACTTC	CASSPRAWTQYF
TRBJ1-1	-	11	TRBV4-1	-	TGCGCCAGCAGCCAATCCTTCGAAGCTTTCTTT	CASSQSFEAFF
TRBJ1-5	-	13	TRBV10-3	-	TGTGCCATCAGTCGGGACAACAATCAGCCCCAGCATTTT	CAISRDNNQPQHF
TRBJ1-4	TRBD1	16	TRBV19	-	TGTGCCAGTAGTTCCCGGACAGGGGTTGTTAATGAAAAACTGTTTTTT	CASSSRTGVVNEKLFF
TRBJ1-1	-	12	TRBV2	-	TGTGCCAGCAGTGTCCGAGTTGCGGAAGCTTTCTTT	CASSVRVAEAFF
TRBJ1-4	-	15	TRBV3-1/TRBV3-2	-	TGTGCCAGCAGCCAAGAGGCGCGCCAGAATGAAAAACTGTTTTTT	CASSQEARQNEKLFF
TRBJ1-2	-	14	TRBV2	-	TGTGCCAGCAGCGGGACGGGCCCCAACTATGGCTACACCTTC	CASSGTGPNYGYTF
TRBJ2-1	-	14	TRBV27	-	TGTGCCAGCAGTTTCCGCTCAACCTACAATGAGCAGTTCTTC	CASSFRSTYNEQFF
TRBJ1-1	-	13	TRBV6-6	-	TGTGCCAGCCGGGTGCTTATGAACACTGAAGCTTTCTTT	CASRVLMNTEAFF
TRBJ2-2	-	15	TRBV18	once	TGTGCCAGCTCACCGACAGGTTTCAACACCGGGGAGCTGTTTTTT	CASSPTGFNTGELFF
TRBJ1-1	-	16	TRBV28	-	TGTGCCAGCAGTTCCTACTCCGGGACCGCGAACACTGAAGCTTTCTTT	CASSSYSGTANTEAFF
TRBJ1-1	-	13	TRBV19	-	TGTGCCAGTAGTAAGTTCAGGGACACTGAAGCTTTCTTT	CASSKFRDTEAFF
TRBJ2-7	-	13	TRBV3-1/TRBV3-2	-	TGTGCCAGCAGTCAGGGCCCACGAGGGGAGCAGTACTTC	CASSQGPRGEQYF
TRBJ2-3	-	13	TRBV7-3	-	TGTGCCAGCAGCTTAAAGGACTCAGATACGCAGTATTTT	CASSLKDSDTQYF
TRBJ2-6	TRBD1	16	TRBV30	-	TGTGCCTGGAGTGACCGACAGGGCTCTGGGGCCAACGTCCTGACTTTC	CAWSDRQGSGANVLTF
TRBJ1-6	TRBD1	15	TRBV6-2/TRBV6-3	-	TGTGCCAGCAGTTCCCGCTTGACAGGGGAGTCACCCCTCCACTTT	CASSSRLTGESPLHF
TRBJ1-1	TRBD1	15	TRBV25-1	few	TGTGCCAGCAGTGACCATCATACAGGGGGCACTGAAGCTTTCTTT	CASSDHHTGGTEAFF
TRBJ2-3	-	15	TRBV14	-	TGTGCCAGCAGCCAAGTTGCCAGTATCGGAGATACGCAGTATTTT	CASSQVASIGDTQYF
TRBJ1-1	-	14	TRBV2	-	TGTGCCAGCAGTGATGAAGCCGGGAGCACTGAAGCTTTCTTT	CASSDEAGSTEAFF
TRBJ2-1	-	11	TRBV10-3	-	TGTGCCATCAGTGAAAGGCTAGAGCAGTTCTTC	CAISERLEQFF
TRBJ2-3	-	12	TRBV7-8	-	TGTGCCAGCAGCCCGGGCACAGATACGCAGTATTTT	CASSPGTDTQYF
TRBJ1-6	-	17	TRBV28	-	TGTGCCAGCAGTTTCCTGCAGGTCGCGACAGCCTCCTCGGCCCTCCACTTT	CASSFLQVATASSALHF